The following is a T cell receptor beta chain sequence with its context. The CDR3 extends over 15 amino acids. Per the germline V gene, CDR1 is LGHNA and CDR2 is YNFKEQ. V shed 4 bases, J shed 5 bases, and the junction held 10 bases outside the gene matches. Sequencing was performed with immunoSEQ multiplex PCR; in TCRdb, only in-frame clones are kept and a portion is missing. In the table there are some 65,000 clones, over 75% of which are singletons. This entry is derived from a study of identifying expanded T cells in peripheral blood. This clonotype was obtained from a person aged 18 to 75 in good health. The chain uses TRBV4-2 and TRBJ2-7; 8 bases are a match to TRBD2. Sequenced material: blood. CDR3 nucleotides: TGTGCCAGCAGCCCGACTCCGGGAGGGGCCAACGAGCAGTACTTC. It is translated as CASSPTPGGANEQYF.